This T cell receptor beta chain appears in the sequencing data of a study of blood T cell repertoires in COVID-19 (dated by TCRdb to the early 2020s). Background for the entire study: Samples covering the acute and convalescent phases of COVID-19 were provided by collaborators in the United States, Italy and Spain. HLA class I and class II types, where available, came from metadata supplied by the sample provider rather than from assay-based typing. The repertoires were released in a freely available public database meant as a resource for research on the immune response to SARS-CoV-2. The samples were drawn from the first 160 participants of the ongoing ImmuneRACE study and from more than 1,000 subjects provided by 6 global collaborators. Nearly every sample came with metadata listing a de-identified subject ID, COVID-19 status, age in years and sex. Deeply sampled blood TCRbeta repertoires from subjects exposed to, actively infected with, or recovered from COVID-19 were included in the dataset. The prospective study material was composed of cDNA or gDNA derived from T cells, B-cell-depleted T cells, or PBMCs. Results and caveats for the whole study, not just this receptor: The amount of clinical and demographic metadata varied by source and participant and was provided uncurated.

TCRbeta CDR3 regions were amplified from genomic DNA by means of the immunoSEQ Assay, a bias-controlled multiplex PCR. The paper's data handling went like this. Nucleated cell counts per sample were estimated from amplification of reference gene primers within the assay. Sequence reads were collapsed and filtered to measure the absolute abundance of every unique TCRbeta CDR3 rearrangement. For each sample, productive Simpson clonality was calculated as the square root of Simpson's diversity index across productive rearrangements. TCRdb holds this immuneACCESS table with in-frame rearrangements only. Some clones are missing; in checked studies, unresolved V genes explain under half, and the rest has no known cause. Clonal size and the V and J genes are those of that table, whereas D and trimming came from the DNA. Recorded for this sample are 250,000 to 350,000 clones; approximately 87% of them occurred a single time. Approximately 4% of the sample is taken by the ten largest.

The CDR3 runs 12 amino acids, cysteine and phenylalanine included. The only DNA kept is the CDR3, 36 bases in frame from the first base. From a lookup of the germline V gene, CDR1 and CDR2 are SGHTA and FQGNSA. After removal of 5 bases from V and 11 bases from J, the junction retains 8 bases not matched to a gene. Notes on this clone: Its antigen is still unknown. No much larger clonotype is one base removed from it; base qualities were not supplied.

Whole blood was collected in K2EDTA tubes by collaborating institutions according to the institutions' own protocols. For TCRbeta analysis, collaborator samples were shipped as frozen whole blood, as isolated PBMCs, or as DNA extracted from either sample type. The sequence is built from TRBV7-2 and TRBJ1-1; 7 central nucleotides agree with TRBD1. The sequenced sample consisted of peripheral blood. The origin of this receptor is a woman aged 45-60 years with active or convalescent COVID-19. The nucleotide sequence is TGTGCCAGCAGCATACAGGGGCGGGCGGCTTTCTTT. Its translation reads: CASSIQGRAAFF.